Listed here is a single T cell receptor (beta chain). This clone appeared a few times. The specificity of this receptor is unknown. No base quality values were provided; no much bigger clone lies one nucleotide off. This specimen comes from a study of shared clonotypes between healthy human individuals (dated by TCRdb to 2018 to 2020). General notes on the study: The cohort comprised two women and a few men aged 18 to 49 years. For each donor, CD4 naive and CD4 memory were each run on three plates, CD8 naive on two plates, and CD8 memory on one plate. The study deeply sequenced blood TCR repertoires of five healthy adults to estimate repertoire size and the extent of clonotype sharing between individuals. Libraries were prepared and TCR repertoires were sequenced by different laboratories using diverse techniques, in order to increase sequencing depth and limit assay-specific biases. Each donor's leukapheresis produced roughly between roughly 0.85 and 10 billion PBMCs. Results the study describes overall, beyond this receptor: Sampling was restricted to blood, and TCR repertoires in tissue are likely to differ from TCR repertoires in blood. Across a handful of donors, roughly 5% of naive CD4, roughly 3.8% of naive CD8, roughly 2.2% of memory CD4, and approximately 0.4% of memory CD8 clonotypes were shared. Pairwise subsampling led to the expectation that sequencing depth would affect the degree of clonotype sharing among donors. Even with the large sequencing depth, rarefaction of the sorted-subset datasets indicated that sequencing was incomplete. Clonotypes shared by all four sorted-subset donors showed higher generation probabilities than non-shared clonotypes. Larger estimated clonotype richness was generally found for naive subsets than for memory subsets. Because the study included only a small number of donors, the genetic and exposure-history diversity represented was limited.

V ends up 2 bases short and J 8 bases short, with an unmatched junction base count of 7. The germline V gene provides CDR1 KGHSH and CDR2 LQKENI. The CDR3 starts with the cysteine, ends with the phenylalanine, and has 16 residues. The only DNA kept is the CDR3, 48 bases in frame from the first base. Using the deep immunoSEQ assay, multiplex PCR amplified TCR CDR3 regions from genomic DNA. Extracted genomic DNA from each cell subset was distributed evenly across all wells of several immunoSEQ 96-well plates, and each plate was treated as a replicate. For sorted subsets, approximately 0.2 ug of genomic DNA, equivalent to about 30,000 T cell genomes, went into each replicate PCR. Purified libraries were measured with a Qubit 3.0 fluorometer, size-checked on a Bioanalyzer 2100, and measured again with the KAPA Library Quantification kit. A separate single-read 150-cycle Illumina NextSeq 550 flow cell was used to sequence each immunoSEQ 96-well plate. The authors' pipeline ran thus. Because the immunoSEQ output held only junctional sequences and lacked quality scores, the filtering could not match the filtering applied to full-length reads. To assign V/J genes and CDR3, sequences were annotated against IMGT germline references using PyIR, a Python wrapper for IgBLAST v1.9. Reads were removed for weak V/J assignments (E-value above 1e-6), missing CDR3, stop codons, out-of-frame junctions, or ambiguous translated residues. V3J clonotypes were defined by identical inferred V gene, J gene, and CDR3 amino acid sequence. The percentage overlap between two repertoires was calculated by dividing the number of shared unique clonotypes by the size of the smaller repertoire. Repertoire richness was assessed with RTK rarefaction, the Chao1 estimator, and Recon v2.1 estimates of unobserved clonotypes. Generation probabilities for all TCRbeta clonotypes obtained by the gDNA method from several donors were computed using OLGA. TCRdb limited this immuneACCESS table to in-frame rearrangements with V and J called. A share of clones is missing; checked studies link under half to unresolved V genes, and the rest is unexplained. Clonal size and the V and J genes are those of that table, whereas D and trimming came from the DNA. Within this sample are 230,000 or so clones, with under 80% of them counted one time only. The top ten clonotypes cover over 8.5% of the sample.

Healthy HIV-negative adults with no recently reported acute infections or vaccinations were included as donors. Every donor was a Caucasian adult living in Nashville, Tennessee, USA. CD4+ T cells were enriched by magnetic negative selection; naive cells were then positively selected on CD45RA, and the negative fraction formed the memory subset. After blood collection by leukapheresis, PBMCs were isolated using Ficoll-Histopaque density gradient centrifugation and then cryopreserved in the vapor phase of liquid nitrogen. Purity and quantity of every magnetically sorted T cell population were checked by analytical flow cytometry. Genomic DNA was isolated from each sorted fraction and quantified by UV absorbance on a Nanodrop 2000c.

This TCR was sampled from a man aged 25-45 years in good health. This sequence uses TRBV18 and TRBJ2-1; TRBD2 agrees with 12 junctional bases. The sample was memory CD4+ T cells sorted from blood. The cell subset or site tag for this specimen amounts to: CD45RA-negative fraction. The nucleotides read TGTGCCAGCTCACCAAAGACTAGCGGGAGTAGGTATGAGCAGTTCTTC. Translated, it gives CASSPKTSGSRYEQFF.